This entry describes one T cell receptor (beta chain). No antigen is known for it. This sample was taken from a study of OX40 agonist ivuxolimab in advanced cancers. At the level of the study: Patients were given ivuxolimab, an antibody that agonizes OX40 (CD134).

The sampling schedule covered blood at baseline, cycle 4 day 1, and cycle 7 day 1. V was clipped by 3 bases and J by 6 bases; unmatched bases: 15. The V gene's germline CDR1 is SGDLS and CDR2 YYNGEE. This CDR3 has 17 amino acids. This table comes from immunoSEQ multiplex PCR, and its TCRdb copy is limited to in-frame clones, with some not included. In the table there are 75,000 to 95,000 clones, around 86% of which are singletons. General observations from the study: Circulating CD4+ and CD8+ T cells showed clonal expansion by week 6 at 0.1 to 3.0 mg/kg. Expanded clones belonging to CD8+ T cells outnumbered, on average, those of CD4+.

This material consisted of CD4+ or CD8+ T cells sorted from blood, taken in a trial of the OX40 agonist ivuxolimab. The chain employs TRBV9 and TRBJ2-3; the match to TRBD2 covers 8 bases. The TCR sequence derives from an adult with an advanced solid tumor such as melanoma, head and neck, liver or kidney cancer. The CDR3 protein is CASSAPLPGGLWDTQYF. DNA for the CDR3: TGTGCCAGCAGCGCCCCCCTTCCGGGGGGGCTATGGGATACGCAGTATTTT. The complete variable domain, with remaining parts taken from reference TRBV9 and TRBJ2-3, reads DSGVTQTPKHLITATGQRVTLRCSPRSGDLSVYWYQQSLDQGLQFLIQYYNGEERAKGNILERFSAQQFPDLHSELNLSSLELGDSALYFCASSAPLPGGLWDTQYFGPGTRLTVL.